This entry features one TCR beta chain sequence. Ophthalmopathy donors' eye disease showed moderate-to-severe activity, CAS of at least 3, NOSPECS of at least 4 and duration under 3 months. Trimming removed 6 bases at V and 5 bases at J, with 28 bases between. The CDR3 covers 18 residues. From germline, CDR1 is LGHDT and CDR2 YNNKEL (reference sequence). These data originate in a study of Graves' ophthalmopathy and Graves' hyperthyroidism. RNA transcripts yielded amplified TCR beta CDR3 regions. The authors performed first-round RT-PCR with HTBI primers and then a second-round multiplex PCR. TCRdb ran MiXCR on the multiplex PCR reads and lists one entry per CDR3 protein. The data contain approximately 210,000 distinct CDR3 sequences, 25% to 35% of them singletons.

This clonotype was obtained from a man aged 50-59 years with Graves' ophthalmopathy. The V gene is TRBV3-1, the J gene TRBJ2-5, with D possibly matching TRBD1 (6 bases). Sequencing was performed on peripheral blood. The CDR3 DNA reads TGTGCCAGCAGTCAAATACCTACAGGGTCCCCTGCAAGGGAGACCCAGTACTTC. Amino acids: CASSQIPTGSPARETQYF.